The 4 T cell receptor beta chains in this list originate from one sample, sequenced in a study of blood T cell repertoires in COVID-19. Assay used: immunoSEQ multiplex PCR; TCRdb lists only in-frame clones, some missing. The sample carries 90,000 to 120,000 clones, around 88% recorded once. The sequencing input was peripheral blood. Receptor source: a man in his fifties with active or convalescent COVID-19.

This clone was detected only once. The chain joins TRBV11-2 to TRBJ2-7; 7 nucleotides line up with TRBD2. This CDR3 contains 16 residues. After removal of 1 base from V and 3 bases from J, the junction contained 9 bases not matched to a gene. The germline CDR1 and CDR2 sequences are SGHAT and FQNNGV. The CDR3 is CASSLGVAGELYEQYF. CDR3 sequence (DNA): TGTGCCAGCAGCTTAGGAGTCGCGGGAGAGCTCTACGAGCAGTACTTC.

V and J are TRBV7-9 and TRBJ2-1; 11 bases fit TRBD2. Germline loops: CDR1 SEHNR, CDR2 FQNEAQ (reference sequence). J was trimmed by 0 bases and V by 1 base; bases with no gene match: 5. The CDR3 spans 18 residues. The CDR3 loop is CASSLVLAGVFSYNEQFF. CDR3 coding DNA: TGTGCCAGCAGCTTAGTACTAGCGGGAGTGTTCTCCTACAATGAGCAGTTCTTC.

This chain uses TRBV2 with TRBJ2-3, with 10 bases matching TRBD1. The CDR3 consists of 15 residues. Per the germline V gene, CDR1 is SNHLY and CDR2 is FYNNEI. J was trimmed by 3 bases and V by 6 bases; bases with no gene match: 6. CDR3 nucleotides: TGTGCCAGCAGGATGGACAGGGGGACGACAGATACGCAGTATTTT. Translation gives CASRMDRGTTDTQYF.

The DNA for the CDR3 is TGTGCCAGCAGCGTAGCGGTAGCGGGAGCCTACAATGAGCAGTTCTTC. Its protein is CASSVAVAGAYNEQFF. The chain carries TRBV9 and TRBJ2-1, with 9 bases matching TRBD2. The V gene end was trimmed by 0 bases and the J gene end by 2 bases; junction bases not matched to a gene: 3. This CDR3 comprises 16 residues. The germline V gene encodes CDR1 SGDLS and CDR2 YYNGEE.